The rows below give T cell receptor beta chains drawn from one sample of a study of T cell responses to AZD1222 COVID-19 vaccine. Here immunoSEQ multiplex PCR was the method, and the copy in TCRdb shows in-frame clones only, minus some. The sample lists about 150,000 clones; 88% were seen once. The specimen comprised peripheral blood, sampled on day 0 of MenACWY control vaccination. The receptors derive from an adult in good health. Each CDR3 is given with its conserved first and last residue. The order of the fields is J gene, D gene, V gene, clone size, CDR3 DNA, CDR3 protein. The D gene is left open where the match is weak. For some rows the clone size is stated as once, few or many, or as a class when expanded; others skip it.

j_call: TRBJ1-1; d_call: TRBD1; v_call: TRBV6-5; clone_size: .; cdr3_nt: TGTGCCAGCAGTCACCCGACAGGGTCGAACACTGAAGCTTTCTTT; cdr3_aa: CASSHPTGSNTEAFF
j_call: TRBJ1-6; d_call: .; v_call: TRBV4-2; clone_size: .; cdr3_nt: TGTGCCAGCAGCTCAGGATACTCAGGGTCACCCCTCCACTTT; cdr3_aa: CASSSGYSGSPLHF
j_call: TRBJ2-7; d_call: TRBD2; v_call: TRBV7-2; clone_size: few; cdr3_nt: TGTGCCAGCAGCCCCCGGGCTAGCGGGAGTATCCACGAGCAGTACTTC; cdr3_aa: CASSPRASGSIHEQYF
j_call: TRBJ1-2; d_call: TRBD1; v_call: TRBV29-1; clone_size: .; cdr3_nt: TGCAGCGTTGCCTCGGACAGGGGCGACTATGGCTACACCTTC; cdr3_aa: CSVASDRGDYGYTF
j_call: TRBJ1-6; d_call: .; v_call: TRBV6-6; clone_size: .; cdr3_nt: TGTGCCAGCAGTTACTCGTCGGGCAGGGGAGATTCACCCCTCCACTTT; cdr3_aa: CASSYSSGRGDSPLHF
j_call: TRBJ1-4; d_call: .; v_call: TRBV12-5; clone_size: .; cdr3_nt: TGTGCTAGTGAAAACGAACAGGGAGGGGAAAAACTGTTTTTT; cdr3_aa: CASENEQGGEKLFF
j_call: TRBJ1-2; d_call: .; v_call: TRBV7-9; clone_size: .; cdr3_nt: TGTGCCAGCAGCTTTGTGCGGGTGCATTATGGCTACACCTTC; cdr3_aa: CASSFVRVHYGYTF
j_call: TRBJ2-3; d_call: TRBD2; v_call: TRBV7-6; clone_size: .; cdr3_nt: TGTGCCAGCAGCCCCGGACTAGCGGGCGCAGATACGCAGTATTTT; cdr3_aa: CASSPGLAGADTQYF
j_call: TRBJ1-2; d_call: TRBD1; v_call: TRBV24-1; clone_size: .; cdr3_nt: TGTGCCACCAGTGACCTGACAGGGGGCGAATATGGCTACACCTTC; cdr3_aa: CATSDLTGGEYGYTF
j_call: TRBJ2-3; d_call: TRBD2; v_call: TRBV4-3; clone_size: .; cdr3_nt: TGCGCCAGCAGCCAAGAAGTACTAGCGGGAGGAGGAGATACGCAGTATTTT; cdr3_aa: CASSQEVLAGGGDTQYF
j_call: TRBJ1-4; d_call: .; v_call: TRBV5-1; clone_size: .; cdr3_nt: TGCGCCAGCAGTAGAGGGGGTTCGAATGAAAAACTGTTTTTT; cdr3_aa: CASSRGGSNEKLFF
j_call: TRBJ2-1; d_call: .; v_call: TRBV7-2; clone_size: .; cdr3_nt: TGTGCCAGCAGCCCTATGGTCTCCTACAATGAGCAGTTCTTC; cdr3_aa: CASSPMVSYNEQFF
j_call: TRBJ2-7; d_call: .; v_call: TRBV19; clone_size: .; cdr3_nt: TGTGCCAGTAGTATCATGGGGAGCTACGAGCAGTACTTC; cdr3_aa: CASSIMGSYEQYF
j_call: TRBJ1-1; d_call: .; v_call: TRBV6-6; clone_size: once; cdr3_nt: TGTGCCAGCAGATGGAGGGGTGACACTGAAGCTTTCTTT; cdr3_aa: CASRWRGDTEAFF
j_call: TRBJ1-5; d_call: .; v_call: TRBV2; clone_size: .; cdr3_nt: TGTGCCAGCAGGGGGTCACCCAATCAGCCCCAGCATTTT; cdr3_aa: CASRGSPNQPQHF
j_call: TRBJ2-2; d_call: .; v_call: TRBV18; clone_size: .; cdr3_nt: TGTGCCAGCTCACCCTGGACAGTTGCGAACACCGGGGAGCTGTTTTTT; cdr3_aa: CASSPWTVANTGELFF
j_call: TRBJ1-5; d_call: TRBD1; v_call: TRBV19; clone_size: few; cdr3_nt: TGTGCCAGTAGCCAAGGACAGGGACCAAATCAGCCCCAGCATTTT; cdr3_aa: CASSQGQGPNQPQHF
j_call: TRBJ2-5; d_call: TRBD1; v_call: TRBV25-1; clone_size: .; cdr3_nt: TGTGCCAGCAACCGACAGGGTATGCAAGAGACCCAGTACTTC; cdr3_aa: CASNRQGMQETQYF
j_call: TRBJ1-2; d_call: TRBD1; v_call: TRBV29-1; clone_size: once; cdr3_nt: TGCAGCGCTGATTCGGGACAGGGGCGAGGCTATGGCTACACCTTC; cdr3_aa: CSADSGQGRGYGYTF
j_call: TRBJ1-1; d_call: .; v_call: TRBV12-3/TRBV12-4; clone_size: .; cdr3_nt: TGTGCCAGCAGCACCGTGAACACTGAAGCTTTCTTT; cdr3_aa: CASSTVNTEAFF
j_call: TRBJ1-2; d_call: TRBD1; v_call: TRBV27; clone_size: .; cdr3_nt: TGTGCCAGCAGTTTCGCTACAGGGGGCCTCTATGGCTACACCTTC; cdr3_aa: CASSFATGGLYGYTF
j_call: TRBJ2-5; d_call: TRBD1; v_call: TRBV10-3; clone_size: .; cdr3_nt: TGTGCCACCAAACGGACAGGGGAGAGGGAGACCCAGTACTTC; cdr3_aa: CATKRTGERETQYF
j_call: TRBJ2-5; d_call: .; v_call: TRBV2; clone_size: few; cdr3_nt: TGTGCCAGCAGTGAACTGGGGAGAAAGACCCAGTACTTC; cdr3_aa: CASSELGRKTQYF
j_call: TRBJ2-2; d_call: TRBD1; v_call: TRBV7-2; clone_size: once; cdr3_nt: TGTGCCAGCAGCAGAGACAGGGCGGACGGGGAGCTGTTTTTT; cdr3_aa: CASSRDRADGELFF
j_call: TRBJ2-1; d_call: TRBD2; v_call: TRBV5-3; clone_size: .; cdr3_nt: TGTGCCAGAAGCTCTATGTCGGGAGGTAGCAATGAGCAGTTCTTC; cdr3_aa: CARSSMSGGSNEQFF
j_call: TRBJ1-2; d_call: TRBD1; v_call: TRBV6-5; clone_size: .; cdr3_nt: TGTGCCAGCAGAGCTACAGGGGGCTCTACCTATGGCTACACCTTC; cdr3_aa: CASRATGGSTYGYTF
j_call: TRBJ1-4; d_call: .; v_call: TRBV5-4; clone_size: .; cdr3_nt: TGTGCCAGCAGTCAGAAACAGGGAGGAAATGAAAAACTGTTTTTT; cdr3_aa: CASSQKQGGNEKLFF
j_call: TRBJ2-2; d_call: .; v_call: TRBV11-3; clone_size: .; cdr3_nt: TGTGCCAGCCTCGGGGTCCCCGGGGAGCTGTTTTTT; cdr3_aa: CASLGVPGELFF
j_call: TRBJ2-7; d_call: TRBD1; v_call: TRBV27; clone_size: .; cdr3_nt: TGTGCCAGCAGTTTAGCCGGCCGGGACAGCTCCTACGAGCAGTACTTC; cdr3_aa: CASSLAGRDSSYEQYF
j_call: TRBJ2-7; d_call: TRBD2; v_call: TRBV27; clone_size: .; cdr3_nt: TGTGCCAGCAGTCACGGGAGGGGGTACGAGCAGTACTTC; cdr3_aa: CASSHGRGYEQYF
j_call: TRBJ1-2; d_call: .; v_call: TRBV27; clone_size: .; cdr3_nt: TGTGCCAGCAGCGTTTCGGGGAACTATGGCTACACCTTC; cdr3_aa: CASSVSGNYGYTF
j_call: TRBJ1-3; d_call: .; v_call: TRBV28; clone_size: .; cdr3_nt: TGTGCCAGCATGAATACTGGAAACACCATATATTTT; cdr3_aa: CASMNTGNTIYF
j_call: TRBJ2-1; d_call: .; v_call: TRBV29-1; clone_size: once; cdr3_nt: TGCAGCGTTGAAACGGGGATTGAGCAGTTCTTC; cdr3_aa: CSVETGIEQFF
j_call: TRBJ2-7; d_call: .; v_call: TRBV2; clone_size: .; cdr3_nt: TGTGCCAGCAGTCAAACAGGGTACGAGCAGTACTTC; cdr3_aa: CASSQTGYEQYF
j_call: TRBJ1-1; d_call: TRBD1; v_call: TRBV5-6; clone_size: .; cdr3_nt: TGTGCCAGCGGAGGAAAGGACAGGGCCCACACTGAAGCTTTCTTT; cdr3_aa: CASGGKDRAHTEAFF
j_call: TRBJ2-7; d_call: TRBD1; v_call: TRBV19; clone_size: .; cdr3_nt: TGTGCCAGTAGTATAGACAGGGGGCGCGGCGAGCAGTACTTC; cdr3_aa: CASSIDRGRGEQYF
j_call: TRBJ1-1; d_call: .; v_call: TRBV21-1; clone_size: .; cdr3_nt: TGTGCCAGCAGCAAAGGGAGGAGGGACCACACTGAAGCTTTCTTT; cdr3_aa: CASSKGRRDHTEAFF
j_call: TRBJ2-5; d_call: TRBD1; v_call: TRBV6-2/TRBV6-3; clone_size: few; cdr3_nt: TGTGCCAGCAGTTACGCCGACAGGGCACAAGAGACCCAGTACTTC; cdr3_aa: CASSYADRAQETQYF
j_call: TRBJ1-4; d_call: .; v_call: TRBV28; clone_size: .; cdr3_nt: TGTGCCAGCAGTTTCTCCAGGGGCTTCGAGGAAAAACTGTTTTTT; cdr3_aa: CASSFSRGFEEKLFF
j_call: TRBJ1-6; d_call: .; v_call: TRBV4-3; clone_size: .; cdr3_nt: TGCGCCAGCAGCCAGTGGACAGACAGACCCCTCCACTTT; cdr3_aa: CASSQWTDRPLHF
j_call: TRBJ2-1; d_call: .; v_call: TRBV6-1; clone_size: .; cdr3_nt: TGTGCCAGCAGTGAAGATGGGGCGGACAGTATAAAGGCGGTCTTC; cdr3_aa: CASSEDGADSIKAVF
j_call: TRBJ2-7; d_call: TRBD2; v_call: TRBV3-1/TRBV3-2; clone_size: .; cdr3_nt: TGTGCCAGCAGCCAGGGACCTAGCGGGAGGGCCTACGAGCAGTACTTC; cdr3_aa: CASSQGPSGRAYEQYF
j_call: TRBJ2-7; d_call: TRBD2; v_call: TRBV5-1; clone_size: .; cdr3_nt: TGCGCCAGCAGCCTGGGACTAGCGGGGTCCTACGAGCAGTACTTC; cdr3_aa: CASSLGLAGSYEQYF
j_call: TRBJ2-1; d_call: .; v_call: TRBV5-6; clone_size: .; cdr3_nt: TGTGCCAGCAGCTTGGTAGGGGTGGGCTACAATGAGCAGTTCTTC; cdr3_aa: CASSLVGVGYNEQFF
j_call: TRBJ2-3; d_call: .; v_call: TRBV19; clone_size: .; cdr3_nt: TGTGCCAGTAGCAGTCTCGAGCCTTCGTTTGGTACGCAGTATTTT; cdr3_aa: CASSSLEPSFGTQYF
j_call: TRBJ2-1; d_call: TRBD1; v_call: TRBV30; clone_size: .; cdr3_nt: TGTGCCTGGAGTATCGGGACAGGGAATGAGCAGTTCTTC; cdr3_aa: CAWSIGTGNEQFF
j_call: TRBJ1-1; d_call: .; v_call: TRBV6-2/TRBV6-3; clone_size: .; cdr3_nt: TGTGCCAGCAGCTGGGGTCCACGATTCAACACTGAAGCTTTCTTT; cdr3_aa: CASSWGPRFNTEAFF
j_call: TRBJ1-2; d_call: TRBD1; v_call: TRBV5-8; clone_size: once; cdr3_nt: TGTGCCAGCAGCTTGAGGTTCCCCCGGGGACAGAGAAAGTCCTATGGCTACACCTTC; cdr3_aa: CASSLRFPRGQRKSYGYTF
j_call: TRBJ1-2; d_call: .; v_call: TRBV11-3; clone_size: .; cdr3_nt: TGTGCCAGCAGCTTAGATCGGTGGGGGAATCTCTCCTTC; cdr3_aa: CASSLDRWGNLSF
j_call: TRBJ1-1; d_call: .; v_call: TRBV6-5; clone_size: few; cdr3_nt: TGTGCCAGCGTTCATGGGACGGCCAACACTGAAGCTTTCTTT; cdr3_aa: CASVHGTANTEAFF
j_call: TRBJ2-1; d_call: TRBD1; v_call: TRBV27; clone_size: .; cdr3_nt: TGTGCCAGCAGTTTCTGGGACAGGGGGTCGGGTGAGCAGTTCTTC; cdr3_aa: CASSFWDRGSGEQFF
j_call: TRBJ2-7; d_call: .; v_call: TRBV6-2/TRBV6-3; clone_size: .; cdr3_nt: TGTGCCAGCAGTTACTCGACCGGTCTAGGGTACTTC; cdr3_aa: CASSYSTGLGYF